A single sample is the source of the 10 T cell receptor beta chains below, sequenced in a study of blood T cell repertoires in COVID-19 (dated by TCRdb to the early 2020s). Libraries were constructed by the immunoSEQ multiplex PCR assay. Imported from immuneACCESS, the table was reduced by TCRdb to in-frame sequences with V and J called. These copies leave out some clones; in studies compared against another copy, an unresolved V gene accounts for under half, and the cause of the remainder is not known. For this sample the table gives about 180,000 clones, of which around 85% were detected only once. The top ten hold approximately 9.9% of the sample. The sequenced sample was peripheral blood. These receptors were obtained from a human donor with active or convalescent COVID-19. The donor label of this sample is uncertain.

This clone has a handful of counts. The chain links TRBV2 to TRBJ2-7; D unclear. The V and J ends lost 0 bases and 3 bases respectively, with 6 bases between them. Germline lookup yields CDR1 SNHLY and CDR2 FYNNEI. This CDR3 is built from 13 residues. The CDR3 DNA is TGTGCCAGCAGTGAAGCCATCTACTACGAGCAGTACTTC. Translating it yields CASSEAIYYEQYF.

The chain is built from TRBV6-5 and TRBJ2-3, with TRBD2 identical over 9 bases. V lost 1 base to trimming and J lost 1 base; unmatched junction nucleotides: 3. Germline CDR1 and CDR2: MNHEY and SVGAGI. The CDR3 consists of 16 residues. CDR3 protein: CASSYWIAGGTDTQYF. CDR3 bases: TGTGCCAGCAGTTACTGGATAGCGGGGGGCACAGATACGCAGTATTTT.

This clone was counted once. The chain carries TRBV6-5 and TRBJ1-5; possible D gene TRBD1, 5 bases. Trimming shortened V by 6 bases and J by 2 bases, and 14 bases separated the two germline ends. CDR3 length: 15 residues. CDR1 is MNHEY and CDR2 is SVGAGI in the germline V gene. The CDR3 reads CASRSPTGGNQPQHF. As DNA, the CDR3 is TGTGCCAGCAGGTCGCCCACAGGAGGCAATCAGCCCCAGCATTTT.

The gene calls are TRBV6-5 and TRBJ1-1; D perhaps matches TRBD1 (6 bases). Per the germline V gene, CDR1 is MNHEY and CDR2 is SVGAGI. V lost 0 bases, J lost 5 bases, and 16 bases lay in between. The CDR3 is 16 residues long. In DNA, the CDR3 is TGTGCCAGCAGTTACTCCGTACGGGGGGCGCAGACTGAAGCTTTCTTT. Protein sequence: CASSYSVRGAQTEAFF.

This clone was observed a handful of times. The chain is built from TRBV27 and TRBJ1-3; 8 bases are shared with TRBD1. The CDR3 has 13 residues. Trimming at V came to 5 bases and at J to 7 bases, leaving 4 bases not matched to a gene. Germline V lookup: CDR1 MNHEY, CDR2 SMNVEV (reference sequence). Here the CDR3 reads CASSNGQGNTIYF. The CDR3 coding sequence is TGTGCCAGCAGTAACGGACAGGGCAACACCATATATTTT.

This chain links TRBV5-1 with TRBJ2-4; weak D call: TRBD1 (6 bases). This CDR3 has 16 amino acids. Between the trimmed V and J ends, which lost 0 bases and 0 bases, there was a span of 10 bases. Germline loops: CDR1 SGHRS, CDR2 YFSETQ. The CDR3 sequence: CASSLGQVLAKNIQYF. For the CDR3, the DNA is TGCGCCAGCAGCTTGGGACAGGTCTTAGCCAAAAACATTCAGTACTTC.

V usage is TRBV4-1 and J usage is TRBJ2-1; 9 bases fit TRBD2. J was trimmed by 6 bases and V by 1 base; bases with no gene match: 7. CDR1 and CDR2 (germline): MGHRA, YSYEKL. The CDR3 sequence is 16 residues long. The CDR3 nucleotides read TGCGCCAGCAGCCAAGGGGGCGGGAGGGCCCTCAATGAGCAGTTCTTC. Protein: CASSQGGGRALNEQFF.

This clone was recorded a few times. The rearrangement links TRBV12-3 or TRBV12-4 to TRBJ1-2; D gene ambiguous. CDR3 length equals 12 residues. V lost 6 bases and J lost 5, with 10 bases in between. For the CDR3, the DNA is TGTGCCAGCAGATACCGGGGTTATGGCTACACCTTC. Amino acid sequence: CASRYRGYGYTF.

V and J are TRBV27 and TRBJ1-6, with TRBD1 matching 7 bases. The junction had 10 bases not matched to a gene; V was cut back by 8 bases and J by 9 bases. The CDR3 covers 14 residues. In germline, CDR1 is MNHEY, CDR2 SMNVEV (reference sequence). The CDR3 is CASGLRQGGSPLHF. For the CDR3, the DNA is TGTGCCAGCGGACTACGACAGGGAGGTTCACCCCTCCACTTT.

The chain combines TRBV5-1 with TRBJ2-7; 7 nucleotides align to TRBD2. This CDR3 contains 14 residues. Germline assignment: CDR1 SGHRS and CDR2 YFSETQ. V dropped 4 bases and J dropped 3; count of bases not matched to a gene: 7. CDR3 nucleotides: TGCGCCAGCAGCCTGAGCGGGATAGACTACGAGCAGTACTTC. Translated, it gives CASSLSGIDYEQYF.